This TCR beta chain was profiled in a study of control samples from healthy donors and cancer patients. Repertoires were generated with immunoSEQ multiplex PCR, while TCRdb's copy carries only in-frame clones and drops some. The sample records some 65,000 clones, roughly 82% being singletons. The CDR3 loop spans 14 amino acids. V was clipped by 4 bases and J by 0 bases, with 10 bases between them. Germline loops: CDR1 SGDLS, CDR2 YYNGEE. This receptor was identified in a woman between 50 and 59 years old with lung cancer. The chain carries TRBV9 and TRBJ1-2, with D unresolved. Sample: PBMCs. The CDR3 DNA follows: TGTGCCAGCAGCATCAGCGGTGCTAACTATGGCTACACCTTC. The encoded protein is CASSISGANYGYTF.